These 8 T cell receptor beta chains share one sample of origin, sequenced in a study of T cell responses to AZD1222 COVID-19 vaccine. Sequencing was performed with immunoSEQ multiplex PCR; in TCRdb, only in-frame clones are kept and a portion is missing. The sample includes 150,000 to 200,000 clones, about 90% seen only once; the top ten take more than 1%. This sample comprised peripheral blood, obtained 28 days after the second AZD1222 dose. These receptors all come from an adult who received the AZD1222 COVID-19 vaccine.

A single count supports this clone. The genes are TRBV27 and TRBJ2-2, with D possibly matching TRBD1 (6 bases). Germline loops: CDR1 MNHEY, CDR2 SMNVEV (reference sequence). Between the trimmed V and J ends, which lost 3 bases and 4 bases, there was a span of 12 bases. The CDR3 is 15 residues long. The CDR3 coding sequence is TGTGCCAGCAGTTTTATGGGGGCGATCACCGGGGAGCTGTTTTTT. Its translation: CASSFMGAITGELFF.

As DNA, the CDR3 is TGTGCCCGCCGACCCGTGGTGAGCTCCTACAATGAGCAGTTCTTC. Translated: CARRPVVSSYNEQFF. The chain couples TRBV6-5 to TRBJ2-1; D uncertain. This CDR3 spans 15 amino acids. The germline V gene has CDR1 MNHEY and CDR2 SVGAGI. V lost 11 bases to trimming and J lost 0 bases, with 17 bases between them.

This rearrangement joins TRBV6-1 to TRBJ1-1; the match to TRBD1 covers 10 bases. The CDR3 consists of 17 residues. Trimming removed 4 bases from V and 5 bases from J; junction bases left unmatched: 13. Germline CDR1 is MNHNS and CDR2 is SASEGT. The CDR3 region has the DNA TGTGCCAGCAGTGGAGTCTTACTGGACAGGGGGGGGACTGAAGCTTTCTTT. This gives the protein CASSGVLLDRGGTEAFF.

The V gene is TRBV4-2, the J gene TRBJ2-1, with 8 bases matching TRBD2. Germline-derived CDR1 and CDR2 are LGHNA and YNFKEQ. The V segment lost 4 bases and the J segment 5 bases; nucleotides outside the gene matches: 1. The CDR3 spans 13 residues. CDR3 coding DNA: TGTGCCAGCAGCCCGGGGGGGGACAATGAGCAGTTCTTC. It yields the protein CASSPGGDNEQFF.

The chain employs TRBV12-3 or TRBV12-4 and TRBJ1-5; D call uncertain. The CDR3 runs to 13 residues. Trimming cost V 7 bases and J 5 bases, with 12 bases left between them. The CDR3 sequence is CASTFGDHQPQHF. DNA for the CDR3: TGTGCCAGCACCTTCGGGGATCATCAGCCCCAGCATTTT.

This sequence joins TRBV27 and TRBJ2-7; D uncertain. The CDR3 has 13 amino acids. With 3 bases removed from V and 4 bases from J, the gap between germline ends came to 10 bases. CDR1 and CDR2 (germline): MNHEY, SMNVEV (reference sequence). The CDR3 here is CASSFTFGYEQYF. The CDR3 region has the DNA TGTGCCAGCAGTTTTACCTTCGGGTACGAGCAGTACTTC.

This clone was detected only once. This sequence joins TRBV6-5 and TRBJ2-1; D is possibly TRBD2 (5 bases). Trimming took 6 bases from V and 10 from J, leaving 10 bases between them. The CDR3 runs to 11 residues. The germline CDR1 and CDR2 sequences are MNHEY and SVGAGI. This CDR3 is CASRGPSEQFF. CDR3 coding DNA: TGTGCCAGCAGGGGTCCTAGCGAGCAGTTCTTC.

The CDR3 nucleotides are TGTGCCAGCAGCTTCGGCAGGGGGTATCAGCCCCAGCATTTT. It translates to CASSFGRGYQPQHF. The rearrangement links TRBV5-6 to TRBJ1-5; the match to TRBD1 covers 7 bases. This CDR3 is 14 amino acids long. Germline trimming cut 2 bases from V and 5 bases from J; bases unmatched to any gene: 4. The germline CDR1 and CDR2 sequences are SGHDT and YYEEEE.